This TCR beta chain emerged from a study of blood T cells in healthy people across ages. The sample holds a few counts of this clonotype. The CDR3 is 14 residues long. CDR1 is LNHNV and CDR2 is YYDKDF in the germline V gene (reference sequence). The germline V and J ends were trimmed by 7 bases and 2 bases, with 13 bases remaining between them. It was with a sample-barcoded 5' primer and a J-beta primer mix that a second PCR of roughly 7 to 12 cycles was run. TCRdb redid the calling of the 5' RACE reads with MiXCR, one entry per CDR3 protein. The repertoire holds about 760,000 distinct CDR3 sequences, with roughly 56% as singletons.

This clonotype was obtained from a man aged 35 to 55 in good health. What was sequenced was blood. The chain joins TRBV15 to TRBJ2-3; the D gene is possibly TRBD1 (5 bases). The DNA of the CDR3 is TGTGCCACCAATCGTGACAGAGTCACAGATACGCAGTATTTT. It specifies CATNRDRVTDTQYF.